Listed below are T cell receptor beta chains from one sample, sequenced in a study of cytomegalovirus exposure and HLA in healthy donors. The assay was immunoSEQ multiplex PCR, and TCRdb's table has in-frame clones only and misses some. Among about 210,000 clones, around 82% were seen once, and the ten largest hold around 1.6%. What was sequenced was PBMCs. The receptors derive from a man between 35 and 55 years old in good health and CMV-seropositive. Each CDR3 is given with its conserved first and last residue. The order of the fields is D gene, clone size, CDR3 length, J gene, V gene, CDR3 DNA, CDR3 protein. D genes are given only for firm matches. Not all rows give a size; the values are once, few, many and, for expanded clones, a class.

d_call: TRBD1
clone_size: -
cdr3_length: 15
j_call: TRBJ1-1
v_call: TRBV5-6
cdr3_nt: TGTGCCAGCAGCTTCGGCGTAACAGGGGACACTGAAGCTTTCTTT
cdr3_aa: CASSFGVTGDTEAFF

d_call: -
clone_size: -
cdr3_length: 15
j_call: TRBJ2-7
v_call: TRBV9
cdr3_nt: TGTGCCAGCAGCGTAGCATCCGTGGGGGCAGGGGAGCAGTACTTC
cdr3_aa: CASSVASVGAGEQYF

d_call: -
clone_size: -
cdr3_length: 12
j_call: TRBJ2-5
v_call: TRBV18
cdr3_nt: TGTGCCAGCTCACCTGGCCGAGAGACCCAGTACTTC
cdr3_aa: CASSPGRETQYF

d_call: TRBD2
clone_size: -
cdr3_length: 15
j_call: TRBJ2-1
v_call: TRBV2
cdr3_nt: TGTGCCAGCAGTGAAATAGCGGGTCTGTCCCGTGAGCAGTTCTTC
cdr3_aa: CASSEIAGLSREQFF

d_call: TRBD2
clone_size: -
cdr3_length: 15
j_call: TRBJ2-1
v_call: TRBV6-5
cdr3_nt: TGTGCCAGCGCACGTAGCGGGAGGGCCTCTCGGGAGCAGTTCTTC
cdr3_aa: CASARSGRASREQFF

d_call: TRBD2
clone_size: -
cdr3_length: 15
j_call: TRBJ2-5
v_call: TRBV28
cdr3_nt: TGTGCCAGCAGCCTGGGACTAGCGGGACGAGAGACCCAGTACTTC
cdr3_aa: CASSLGLAGRETQYF

d_call: -
clone_size: once
cdr3_length: 14
j_call: TRBJ2-2
v_call: TRBV6-5
cdr3_nt: TGTGCCAGCAGTTACAGGACAGTTCACGGGGAGCTGTTTTTT
cdr3_aa: CASSYRTVHGELFF

d_call: TRBD1
clone_size: -
cdr3_length: 15
j_call: TRBJ1-5
v_call: TRBV10-2
cdr3_nt: TGCGCCAGCAGTGCGCCAGGGGGCGCGGAACAGCCCCAGCATTTT
cdr3_aa: CASSAPGGAEQPQHF

d_call: -
clone_size: once
cdr3_length: 14
j_call: TRBJ1-6
v_call: TRBV5-8
cdr3_nt: TGTGCCAGCAGCTTTTTCCTCGGAGATTCACCCCTCCACTTT
cdr3_aa: CASSFFLGDSPLHF

d_call: TRBD2
clone_size: -
cdr3_length: 20
j_call: TRBJ2-5
v_call: TRBV4-2
cdr3_nt: TGTGCCAGCAGCCAAGAGGGGTGGAACGTAGGCGGGAGCGTTGAAGAGACCCAGTACTTC
cdr3_aa: CASSQEGWNVGGSVEETQYF

d_call: TRBD1
clone_size: -
cdr3_length: 14
j_call: TRBJ1-5
v_call: TRBV18
cdr3_nt: TGTGCCAGCTCACTCGGACAGGCCAATCAGCCCCAGCATTTT
cdr3_aa: CASSLGQANQPQHF

d_call: -
clone_size: once
cdr3_length: 15
j_call: TRBJ2-1
v_call: TRBV9
cdr3_nt: TGTGCCAGCAGCCGCGTTACTAGCAGCGACAATGAGCAGTTCTTC
cdr3_aa: CASSRVTSSDNEQFF

d_call: TRBD1
clone_size: once
cdr3_length: 15
j_call: TRBJ1-5
v_call: TRBV4-3
cdr3_nt: TGCGCCAGCAGCCAAGGGACAGGAATCAATCAGCCCCAGCATTTT
cdr3_aa: CASSQGTGINQPQHF

d_call: TRBD2
clone_size: once
cdr3_length: 18
j_call: TRBJ2-2
v_call: TRBV19
cdr3_nt: TGTGCCAGTAACAAACTAGCGGGAGATCTACGACCCACCGGGGAGCTGTTTTTT
cdr3_aa: CASNKLAGDLRPTGELFF

d_call: -
clone_size: -
cdr3_length: 13
j_call: TRBJ1-1
v_call: TRBV10-3
cdr3_nt: TGTGCCATTTCCAGGGCCGGCGACACTGAAGCTTTCTTT
cdr3_aa: CAISRAGDTEAFF

d_call: -
clone_size: -
cdr3_length: 14
j_call: TRBJ1-2
v_call: TRBV5-6
cdr3_nt: TGTGCCAGCAGCTTGGTTCAGGTTCCGGAAGGCTACACCTTC
cdr3_aa: CASSLVQVPEGYTF

d_call: TRBD1
clone_size: -
cdr3_length: 12
j_call: TRBJ2-1
v_call: TRBV10-1
cdr3_nt: TGCGCCAGCAGTGAGGGGGACAGTGGGCAGTTCTTC
cdr3_aa: CASSEGDSGQFF

d_call: TRBD1
clone_size: -
cdr3_length: 13
j_call: TRBJ2-7
v_call: TRBV29-1
cdr3_nt: TGCAGCGCCGGACAGGGGGGATCCTACGAGCAGTACTTC
cdr3_aa: CSAGQGGSYEQYF